This T cell receptor (beta chain) appears in the sequencing data of a study of CD8 T cells in ankylosing spondylitis. Study observations and caveats: Earlier reports found some motif variants in synovial fluid and blood in reactive arthritis. Reportedly, disease-linked clones are significantly enriched in ankylosing spondylitis patients' matched synovial fluid. Among TCR beta sequences, a motif of eight highly homologous variants appeared characteristic of ankylosing spondylitis blood.

Quantitative molecular-barcoded 5'-RACE generated the TCR beta libraries. TCRdb itself ran the 5' RACE reads through MiXCR, one entry per CDR3 protein. Of 250,000 or so distinct CDR3 sequences in the sample, approximately 12% are singletons; the top ten hold around 7%. In regard to this clonotype: Its specificity is not known.

After removal of 2 bases from V and 6 bases from J, the junction contained 5 bases not matched to a gene. Germline CDR1 reads MDHEN; CDR2 reads SYDVKM. This CDR3 spans 15 amino acids. This receptor was taken from a male donor with ankylosing spondylitis or in good health (not recorded which). Sample: blood, either unsorted or a sorted T cell fraction (not recorded which). The chain couples TRBV28 to TRBJ2-4; 9 nucleotides match TRBD2. In DNA form, the CDR3 reads TGTGCCAGCAGTTTAGCAGGGACTAGCACAAACATTCAGTACTTC. It specifies CASSLAGTSTNIQYF.